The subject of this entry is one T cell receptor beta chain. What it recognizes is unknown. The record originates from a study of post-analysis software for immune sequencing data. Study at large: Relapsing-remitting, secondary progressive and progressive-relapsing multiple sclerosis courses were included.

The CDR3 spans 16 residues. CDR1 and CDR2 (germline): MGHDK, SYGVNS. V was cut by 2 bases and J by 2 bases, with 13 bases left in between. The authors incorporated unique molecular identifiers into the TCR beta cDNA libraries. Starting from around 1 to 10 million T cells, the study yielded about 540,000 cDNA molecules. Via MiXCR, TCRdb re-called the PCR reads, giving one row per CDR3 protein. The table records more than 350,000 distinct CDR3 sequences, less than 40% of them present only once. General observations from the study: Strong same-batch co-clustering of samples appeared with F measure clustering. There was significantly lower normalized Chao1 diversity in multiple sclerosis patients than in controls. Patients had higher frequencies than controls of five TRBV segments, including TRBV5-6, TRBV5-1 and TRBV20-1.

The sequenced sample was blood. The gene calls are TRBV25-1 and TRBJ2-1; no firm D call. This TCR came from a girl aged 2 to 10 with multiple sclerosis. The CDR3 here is CASSELQTSTYNEQFF. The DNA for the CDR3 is TGTGCCAGCAGTGAACTACAGACATCTACCTACAATGAGCAGTTCTTC.